This record concerns one T cell receptor (beta chain) sequence. This entry belongs to a study of blood T cell repertoires in COVID-19. At the level of the study: T cells, B-cell-depleted T cells, or PBMCs supplied cDNA or gDNA.

Generated by immunoSEQ multiplex PCR, the TCRdb table keeps only in-frame clones and is missing some. The sample shows 150,000 to 200,000 clones, 65% to 85% of them seen only once. This CDR3 contains 14 residues. Germline CDR1 is MDHEN and CDR2 is SYDVKM. Trimming removed 5 bases from V and 5 bases from J; junction bases left unmatched: 6. The study drew participants aged about 18 to 95 years from fewer than 30 US areas. Donors in Cohort 3 who had recovered were those with two negative PCRs, healthcare professional clearance, or resolution of their symptoms. Input material: PBMCs or T cells enriched from blood (not recorded which). The sequence came from a woman aged 55-69 years who had recovered from COVID-19. This rearrangement joins TRBV28 to TRBJ1-1; 9 positions agree with TRBD1. CDR3 nucleotides: TGTGCCAGCAGTCTCCAACAGGGGGCGACTGAAGCTTTCTTT. This sequence encodes CASSLQQGATEAFF.